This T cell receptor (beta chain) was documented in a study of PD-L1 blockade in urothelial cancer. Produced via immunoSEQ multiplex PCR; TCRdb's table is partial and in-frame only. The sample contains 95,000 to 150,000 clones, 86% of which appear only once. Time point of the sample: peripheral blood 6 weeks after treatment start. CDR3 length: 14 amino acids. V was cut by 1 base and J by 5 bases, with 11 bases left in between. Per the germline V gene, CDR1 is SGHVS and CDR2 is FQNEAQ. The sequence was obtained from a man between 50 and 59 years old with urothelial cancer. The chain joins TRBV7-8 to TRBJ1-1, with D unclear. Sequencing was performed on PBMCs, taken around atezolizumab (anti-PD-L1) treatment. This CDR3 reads CASSLGRSPTEAFF. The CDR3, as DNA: TGTGCCAGCAGCTTAGGCCGCAGTCCGACTGAAGCTTTCTTT.